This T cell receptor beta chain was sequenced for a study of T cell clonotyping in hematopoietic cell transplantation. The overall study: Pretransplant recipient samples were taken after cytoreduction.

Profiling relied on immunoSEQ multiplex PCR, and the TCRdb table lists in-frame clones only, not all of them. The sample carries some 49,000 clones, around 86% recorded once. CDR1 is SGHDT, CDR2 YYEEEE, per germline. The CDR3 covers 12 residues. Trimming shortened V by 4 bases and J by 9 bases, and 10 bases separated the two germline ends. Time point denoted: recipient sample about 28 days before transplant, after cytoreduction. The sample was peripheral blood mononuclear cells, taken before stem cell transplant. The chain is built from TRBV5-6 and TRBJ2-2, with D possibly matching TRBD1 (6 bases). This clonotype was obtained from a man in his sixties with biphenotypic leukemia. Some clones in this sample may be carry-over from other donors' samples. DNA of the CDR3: TGTGCCAGCAGCCCACAGGGAAGGGAGCTGTTTTTT. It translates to CASSPQGRELFF.